This T cell receptor (beta chain) was sequenced for a study of cytomegalovirus exposure and HLA in healthy donors. General study findings and limits: In vitro, a few CMV-associated chains proved specific for CMV antigens. Clonal expansion, a later analysis showed, was greater in HLA-associated TCR beta chains than in equally common others.

Primers for the PCR totalled 60 Vbeta and 13 Jbeta. TCRdb's copy holds only in-frame clones and misses some; the assay was immunoSEQ multiplex PCR. The sample records roughly 150,000 clones, about 80% being singletons. This CDR3 has 14 residues. Germline V gene lookup returns CDR1 SSHAT and CDR2 FNYEAQ (reference sequence). Notes on this clone: The antigen is not known.

The J gene is TRBJ2-7, the V gene TRBV7-7; tentative D call: TRBD2 (6 bases). This sequence originates from a man aged 30 to 39 in good health and CMV-seronegative. The sequenced sample consisted of PBMCs. The chain's CDR3 is CASSSGDPRDEQYF. The CDR3 region has the DNA TGTGCTAGCTCTTCGGGGGACCCTAGGGACGAGCAGTACTTC.